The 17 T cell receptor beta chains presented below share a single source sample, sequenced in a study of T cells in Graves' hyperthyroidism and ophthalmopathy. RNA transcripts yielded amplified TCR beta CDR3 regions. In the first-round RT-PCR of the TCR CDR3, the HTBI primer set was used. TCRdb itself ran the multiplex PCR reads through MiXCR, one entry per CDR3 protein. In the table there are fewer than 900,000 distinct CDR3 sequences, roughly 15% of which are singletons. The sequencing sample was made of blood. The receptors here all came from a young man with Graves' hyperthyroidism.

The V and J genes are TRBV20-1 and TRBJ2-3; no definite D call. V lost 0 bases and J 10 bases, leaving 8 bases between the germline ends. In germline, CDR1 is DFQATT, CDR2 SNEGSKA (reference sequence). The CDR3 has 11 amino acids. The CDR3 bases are TGCAGTGCTAGAGACAACAGCCCGCAGTATTTT. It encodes CSARDNSPQYF.

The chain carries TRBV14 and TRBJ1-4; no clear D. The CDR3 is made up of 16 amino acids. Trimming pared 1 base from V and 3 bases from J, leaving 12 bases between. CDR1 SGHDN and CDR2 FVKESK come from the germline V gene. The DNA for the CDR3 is TGTGCCAGCAGCCAAGTGCCCTCGCCTTCTAATGAAAAACTGTTTTTT. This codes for CASSQVPSPSNEKLFF.

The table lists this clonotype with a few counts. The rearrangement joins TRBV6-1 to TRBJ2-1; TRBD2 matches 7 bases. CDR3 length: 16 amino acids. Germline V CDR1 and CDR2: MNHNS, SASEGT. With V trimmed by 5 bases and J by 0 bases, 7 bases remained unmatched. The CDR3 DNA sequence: TGTGCCAGCAGTCTCGGGACTATGAGCTCCTACAATGAGCAGTTCTTC. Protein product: CASSLGTMSSYNEQFF.

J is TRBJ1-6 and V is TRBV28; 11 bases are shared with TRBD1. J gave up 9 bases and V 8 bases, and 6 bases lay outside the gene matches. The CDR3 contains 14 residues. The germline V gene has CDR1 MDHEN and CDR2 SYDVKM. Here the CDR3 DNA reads TGTGCCAGCCGGACAGGGGGCCTAGTTTCACCCCTCCACTTT. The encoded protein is CASRTGGLVSPLHF.

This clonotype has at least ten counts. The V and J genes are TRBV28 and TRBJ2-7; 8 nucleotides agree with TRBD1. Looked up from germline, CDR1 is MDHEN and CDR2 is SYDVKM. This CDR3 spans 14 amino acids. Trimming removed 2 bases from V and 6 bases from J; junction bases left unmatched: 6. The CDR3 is CASSLGQGDFEQYF. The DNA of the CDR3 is TGTGCCAGCAGTTTAGGACAGGGAGATTTCGAGCAGTACTTC.

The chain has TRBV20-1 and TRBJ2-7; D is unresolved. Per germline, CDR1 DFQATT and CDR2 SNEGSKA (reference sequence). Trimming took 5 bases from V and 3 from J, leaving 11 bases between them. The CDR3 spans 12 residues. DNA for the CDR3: TGCAGTGCTTCTCGGCAGGACTACGAGCAGTACTTC. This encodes CSASRQDYEQYF.

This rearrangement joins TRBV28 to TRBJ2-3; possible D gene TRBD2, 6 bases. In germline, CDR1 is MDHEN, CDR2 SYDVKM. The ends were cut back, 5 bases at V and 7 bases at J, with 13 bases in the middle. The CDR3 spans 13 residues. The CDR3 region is CASSLPDYHTQYF. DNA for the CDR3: TGTGCCAGCAGTCTCCCGGACTACCATACGCAGTATTTT. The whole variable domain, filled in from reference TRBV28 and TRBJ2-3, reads DVKVTQSSRYLVKRTGEKVFLECVQDMDHENMFWYRQDPGLGLRLIYFSYDVKMKEKGDIPEGYSVSREKKERFSLILESASTNQTSMYLCASSLPDYHTQYFGPGTRLTVL.

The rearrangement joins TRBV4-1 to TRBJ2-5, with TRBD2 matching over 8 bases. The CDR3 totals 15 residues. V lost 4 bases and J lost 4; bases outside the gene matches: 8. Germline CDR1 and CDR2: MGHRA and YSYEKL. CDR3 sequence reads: CASSPWSREGETQYF. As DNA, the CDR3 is TGCGCCAGCAGCCCCTGGAGCCGGGAGGGAGAGACCCAGTACTTC.

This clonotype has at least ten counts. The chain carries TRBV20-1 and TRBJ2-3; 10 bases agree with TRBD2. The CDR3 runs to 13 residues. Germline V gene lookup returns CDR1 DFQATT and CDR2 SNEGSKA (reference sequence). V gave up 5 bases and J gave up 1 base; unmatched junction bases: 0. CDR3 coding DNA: TGCAGTGCTGGGACTAGCGGCACAGATACGCAGTATTTT. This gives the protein CSAGTSGTDTQYF.

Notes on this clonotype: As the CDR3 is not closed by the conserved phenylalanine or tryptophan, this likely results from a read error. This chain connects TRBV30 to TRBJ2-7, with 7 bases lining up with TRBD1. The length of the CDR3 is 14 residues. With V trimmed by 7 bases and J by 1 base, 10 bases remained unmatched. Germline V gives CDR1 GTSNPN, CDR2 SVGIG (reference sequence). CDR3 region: CASSGTDNSYEQYL. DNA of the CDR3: TGTGCCTCCTCCGGGACAGATAATTCCTACGAGCAGTACCTC.

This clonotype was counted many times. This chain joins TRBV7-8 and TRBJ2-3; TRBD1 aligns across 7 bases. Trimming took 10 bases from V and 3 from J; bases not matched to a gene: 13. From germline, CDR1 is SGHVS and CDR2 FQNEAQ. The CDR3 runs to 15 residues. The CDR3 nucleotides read TGTGCCAACTCATTGACAGGGTCGGGGACAGATACGCAGTATTTT. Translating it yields CANSLTGSGTDTQYF.

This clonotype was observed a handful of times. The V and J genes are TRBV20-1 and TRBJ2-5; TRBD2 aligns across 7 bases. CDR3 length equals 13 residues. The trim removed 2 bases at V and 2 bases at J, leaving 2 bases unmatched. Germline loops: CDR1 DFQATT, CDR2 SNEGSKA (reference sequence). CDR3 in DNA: TGCAGTGCTAGACTTAGCGGGCAAGAGACCCAGTACTTC. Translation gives CSARLSGQETQYF.

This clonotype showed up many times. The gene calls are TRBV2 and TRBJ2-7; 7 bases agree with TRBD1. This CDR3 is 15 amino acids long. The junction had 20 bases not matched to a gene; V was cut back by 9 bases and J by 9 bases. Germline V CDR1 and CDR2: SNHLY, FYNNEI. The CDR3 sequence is CASSLNSGTARGQYF. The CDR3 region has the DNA TGTGCCAGTTCCCTAAACTCCGGGACAGCGAGGGGGCAGTACTTC. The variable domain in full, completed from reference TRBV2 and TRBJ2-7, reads EPEVTQTPSHQVTQMGQEVILRCVPISNHLYFYWYRQILGQKVEFLVSFYNNEISEKSEIFDDQFSVERPDGSNFTLKIRSTKLEDSAMYFCASSLNSGTARGQYFGPGTRLTVT.

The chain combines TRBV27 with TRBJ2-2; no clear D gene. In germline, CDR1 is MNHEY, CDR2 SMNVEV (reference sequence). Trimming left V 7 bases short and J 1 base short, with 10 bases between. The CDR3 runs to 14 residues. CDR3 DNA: TGTGCCAGCACCAGGAGAGGGAACACCGGGGAGCTGTTTTTT. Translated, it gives CASTRRGNTGELFF.

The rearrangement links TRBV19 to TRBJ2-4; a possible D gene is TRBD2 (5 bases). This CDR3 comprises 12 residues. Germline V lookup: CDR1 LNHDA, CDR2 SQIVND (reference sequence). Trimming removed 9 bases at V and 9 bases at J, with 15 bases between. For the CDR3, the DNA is TGTGCCAGCAGCCCGGGGTTTTCCATTCAGTACTTC. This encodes CASSPGFSIQYF.

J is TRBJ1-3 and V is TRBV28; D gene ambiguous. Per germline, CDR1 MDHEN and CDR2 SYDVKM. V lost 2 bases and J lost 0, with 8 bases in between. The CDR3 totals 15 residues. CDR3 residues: CASSLTPISGNTIYF. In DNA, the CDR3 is TGTGCCAGCAGTTTAACTCCGATCTCTGGAAACACCATATATTTT.

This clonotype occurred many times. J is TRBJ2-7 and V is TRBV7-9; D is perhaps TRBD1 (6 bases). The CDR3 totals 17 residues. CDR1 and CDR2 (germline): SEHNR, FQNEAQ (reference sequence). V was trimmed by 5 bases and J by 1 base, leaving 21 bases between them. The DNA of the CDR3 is TGTGCCAGCAGCCCCTTATCCAGGCAGGGGCTTTCCTACGAGCAGTACTTC. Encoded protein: CASSPLSRQGLSYEQYF.